This T cell receptor (beta chain) was retrieved from a study of metastatic and nonmetastatic thyroid tumors (dated by TCRdb to 2020 to 2021). Concerning the study at large: For patients with malignant and with benign thyroid disease, the researchers compared repertoires between peripheral blood samples and tumor or nodule tissue samples. Study-wide findings and limitations: In both blood and tumor samples, malignant tumors were reported to have significantly higher TCR beta diversity than benign nodules.

The library was prepared using PCR. The reads were generated on an Illumina HiSeq 4000. The TCR beta-chain CDR3 region of each patient was profiled by high-throughput sequencing. The original pipeline was this. Drawing on CDR3 differences between clinicopathological groups, the researchers built a classifier meant to tell apart patients with distant-metastatic papillary thyroid cancer. Repertoire diversity was assessed with the Shannon index, and tumor-blood repertoire similarity with the Morisita-Horn index. TCRdb took the public reads, trimmed them with fastp at Q25, ran MiXCR for clone calling and kept in-frame beta chains. These V and J calls rely on TCRdb rather than the paper's analysis. The sample yields 40,000 or so clones; 15% to 20% were counted once. The top ten clones comprise around 18% of the sample. In the case of this clone: It lacks a known antigen. One base away there is no much larger clone; base qualities are not given.

No patient had received any treatment before thyroid surgery. The study retrospectively analysed patient clinical samples collected from about 2011 to 2018 using T-cell receptor beta sequencing. The CDR3 sequence holds 16 residues, the cysteine and phenylalanine included. Kept here is only the CDR3 DNA, which spans 48 bases and is read in frame from base 1. Trimming takes 8 bases off V and 4 bases off J; junction bases not matched to a gene: 18. The germline V gene yields SGDLS for CDR1 and YYNGEE for CDR2. The specimen sequenced was blood. The rearrangement joined TRBV9 to TRBJ2-7, and 7 junction bases match TRBD1. The sequence was collected from a female donor with papillary thyroid cancer or a benign thyroid nodule (not recorded which). Some clones in this sample may be carry-over from other donors' samples. CDR3 reads: CASSLTAGTASYEQYF. The nucleotide sequence reads as follows: TGTGCCAGTAGCTTAACCGCCGGGACAGCCTCGTACGAGCAGTACTTC.